This paragraph reports one TCR beta chain. Authors' processing steps: Amplified reference gene primers provided the basis for estimating nucleated cell counts. The table came from immunoSEQ multiplex PCR; TCRdb's copy has only in-frame clones and leaves some out. Clonal size and the V and J genes are those of that table, whereas D and trimming came from the DNA. The table records approximately 47,000 clones, 90% of them present only once. The record originates from a study of blood T cell repertoires in COVID-19. Germline CDR1 MDHEN, CDR2 SYDVKM. After removal of 6 bases from V and 5 bases from J, the junction contained 10 bases not matched to a gene. The CDR3 is made up of 16 amino acids.

Input material: peripheral blood. The receptor comes from a man between 65 and 85 years old with active COVID-19. The chain employs TRBV28 and TRBJ2-2; TRBD1 matches at 9 bases. CDR3 sequence (DNA): TGTGCCAGCAGACCCCCTGGGACAGGGCGAACCGGGGAGCTGTTTTTT. As protein: CASRPPGTGRTGELFF.